Following are 25 T cell receptor beta chains from one sample sequenced in a study of T-cell memory formation after mild COVID-19. MiXCR, run by TCRdb on the 5' RACE reads, gives a single entry per CDR3 protein. Here the sample spans hundreds of thousands of distinct CDR3 sequences, approximately 13% being singletons. Sequencing used PBMCs or a T cell subset sorted from them (not recorded which). The receptors stem from a man aged 18 to 35 who had mild COVID-19 (a few samples of this study predate the infection). Cell type and time point are not known.

The gene calls are TRBV4-3 and TRBJ1-1, with 8 bases fitting TRBD1. This CDR3 region has 16 residues. V was pared by 3 bases and J by 6 bases, with 12 bases of the junction left unmatched. Germline CDR1 reads LGHNA; CDR2 reads YSLEER. CDR3 sequence (DNA): TGCGCCAGCAGCCAGTCGACGGGAGGACAGGGCGCTGAAGCTTTCTTT. Protein product: CASSQSTGGQGAEAFF.

V usage is TRBV2 and J usage is TRBJ1-1, with 12 bases lining up with TRBD1. Germline CDR1 SNHLY, CDR2 FYNNEI. Trimming cost V 6 bases and J 7 bases; bases outside gene matches: 9. CDR3 length: 15 residues. The DNA of the CDR3 is TGTGCCAGCAGGGAACCGGGACAGGGGGCTGTTGAAGCTTTCTTT. Residues: CASREPGQGAVEAFF.

This clonotype was observed a few times. V gene TRBV9 combines with J gene TRBJ2-3, with 9 nucleotides matching TRBD1. The CDR3 loop spans 18 amino acids. Trimming at V came to 1 base and at J to 5 bases, leaving 14 bases not matched to a gene. From germline, CDR1 is SGDLS and CDR2 YYNGEE. In DNA form, the CDR3 reads TGTGCCAGCAGCGTATCCGCTTCCGTGGGACAGGGTTTAGATACGCAGTATTTT. Residues: CASSVSASVGQGLDTQYF.

The chain combines TRBV20-1 with TRBJ1-2, with D unclear. Trimming took 8 bases from V and 8 from J, leaving 18 bases between them. Germline CDR1 reads DFQATT; CDR2 reads SNEGSKA (reference sequence). The CDR3 covers 12 residues. The DNA of the CDR3 is TGCAGTCGGTACTCGGGGATGTCGGGCTACACCTTC. Protein product: CSRYSGMSGYTF.

This clonotype was picked up a small number of times. This chain joins TRBV18 and TRBJ2-7; weak D call: TRBD1 (5 bases). The CDR3 runs to 15 residues. V gave up 1 base and J gave up 0 bases, with 10 bases separating them. Per the germline V gene, CDR1 is KGHSH and CDR2 is LQKENI. The CDR3 DNA sequence: TGTGCCAGCTCACCACAAGGGGCCTTCTCCTACGAGCAGTACTTC. It encodes CASSPQGAFSYEQYF.

In this sample, this clonotype turned up a few times. The chain employs TRBV20-1 and TRBJ1-1, with TRBD1 matching 7 bases. The V gene end was trimmed by 4 bases and the J gene end by 13 bases; junction bases not matched to a gene: 12. The CDR3 has 12 residues. CDR1 is DFQATT and CDR2 is SNEGSKA in the germline V gene (reference sequence). In nucleotides, the CDR3 is TGCAGTGCTATAACTAACGAGGGGGCGGGTTTCTTT. Its translation: CSAITNEGAGFF.

CDR3 amino acids: CASSPAGLYEQYF. The CDR3 nucleotides are TGTGCCAGTAGCCCGGCGGGATTATACGAGCAGTACTTC. The chain has TRBV19 and TRBJ2-7; D possibly corresponds to TRBD2 (6 bases). V was shortened by 6 bases and J by 4 bases, with 13 bases between the two germline ends. There are 13 residues in the CDR3. The V gene's germline CDR1 is LNHDA and CDR2 SQIVND (reference sequence).

This CDR3 is CASRGSGVTNTEAFF. Here the CDR3 DNA reads TGTGCCAGCAGGGGATCAGGGGTTACGAACACTGAAGCTTTCTTT. The J gene is TRBJ1-1, the V gene TRBV12-3 or TRBV12-4, with a weak D call TRBD1 (6 bases). CDR3 length equals 15 residues. Trimming shortened V by 6 bases and J by 1 base, and 15 bases separated the two germline ends.

The CDR3 sequence: CASNGRDTEAFF. The CDR3 DNA follows: TGCGCCAGCAACGGGAGGGACACTGAAGCTTTCTTT. V is TRBV4-1 and J is TRBJ1-1; D unresolved. This CDR3 is 12 amino acids long. The V end lost 7 bases, the J end lost 3 bases, and 9 bases lay between the germline ends. Per germline, CDR1 MGHRA and CDR2 YSYEKL.

J is TRBJ2-1 and V is TRBV6-5; 9 bases align to TRBD2. Per germline, CDR1 MNHEY and CDR2 SVGAGI. With 6 bases clipped from V and 8 bases from J, the junction kept 8 bases outside the gene matches. This CDR3 region has 14 residues. The CDR3 region is CASRRGLALDEQFF. In DNA form, the CDR3 reads TGTGCCAGCAGAAGGGGACTAGCCTTGGATGAGCAGTTCTTC.

The chain couples TRBV20-1 to TRBJ2-1, with 12 positions matching TRBD1. After removal of 6 bases from V and 8 bases from J, the junction contained 11 bases not matched to a gene. Germline CDR1 DFQATT, CDR2 SNEGSKA (reference sequence). This CDR3 contains 15 residues. The CDR3 sequence is CSAHSGTGGEDEQFF. The CDR3 DNA is TGCAGTGCCCATTCCGGGACAGGGGGCGAGGATGAGCAGTTCTTC.

V and J are TRBV9 and TRBJ1-1; D gene uncertain. CDR3 length: 14 residues. Germline-derived CDR1 and CDR2 are SGDLS and YYNGEE. Trimming shortened V by 6 bases and J by 0 bases, and 12 bases separated the two germline ends. The CDR3 DNA reads as TGTGCCAGCACCCCAACGGGAATGAACACTGAAGCTTTCTTT. This gives the protein CASTPTGMNTEAFF.

The sample holds many counts of this clonotype. The chain combines TRBV23-1 with TRBJ2-6; tentatively, D is TRBD1 (6 bases). TRBV23-1 is reported as an ORF; its role is uncertain. Trimming pared 6 bases from V and 3 bases from J, leaving 6 bases between. This CDR3 spans 13 amino acids. In nucleotides, the CDR3 is TGCGCCAGCAGACAGGGTGGGGCCAACGTCCTGACTTTC. Amino acid sequence: CASRQGGANVLTF.

V usage is TRBV13 and J usage is TRBJ2-3; 7 nucleotides line up with TRBD1. J was trimmed by 1 base and V by 5 bases; bases with no gene match: 15. Germline values: CDR1 PRHDT, CDR2 FYEKMQ (reference sequence). This CDR3 contains 18 residues. CDR3 sequence reads: CASSRPGTANRGTDTQYF. CDR3 DNA: TGTGCCAGCAGCCGACCTGGGACAGCTAACAGGGGCACAGATACGCAGTATTTT.

This clonotype was recorded a few times. The chain combines TRBV2 with TRBJ2-3; D gene uncertain. There are 14 residues in the CDR3. Germline V gene data show CDR1 as SNHLY and CDR2 as FYNNEI. V was cut by 7 bases and J by 2 bases, with 13 bases left in between. The CDR3 loop reads CASTRTANTDTQYF. Written as DNA, the CDR3 is TGTGCCAGCACCAGGACCGCGAACACAGATACGCAGTATTTT.

Only one count was recorded for this clonotype. The V gene is TRBV7-9, the J gene TRBJ1-5; no clear D. The V gene lost 8 bases and the J gene lost 7 bases, with 15 bases spanning the gap. Per the germline V gene, CDR1 is SEHNR and CDR2 is FQNEAQ (reference sequence). The CDR3 extends over 13 amino acids. The CDR3 loop reads CASGRSGQQPQHF. In DNA form, the CDR3 reads TGTGCCAGCGGGCGTTCGGGTCAGCAGCCCCAGCATTTT.

At least ten counts were recorded for this clonotype. The chain couples TRBV7-9 to TRBJ1-6; 10 bases match TRBD1. The V and J ends lost 4 bases and 11 bases, in that order; junction bases with no gene match: 8. Germline V gene sequence: CDR1 SEHNR, CDR2 FQNEAQ (reference sequence). This CDR3 contains 15 residues. CDR3 DNA sequence: TGTGCCAGCAGCTCAGCCGACAGGGGGCTGACACCCCTCCACTTT. Translated, it gives CASSSADRGLTPLHF.

The genes are TRBV5-6 and TRBJ2-5; D might be TRBD2 (5 bases). CDR1 SGHDT and CDR2 YYEEEE come from the germline V gene. V was pared by 0 bases and J by 2 bases, with 14 bases between. The length of the CDR3 is 16 residues. The CDR3 spells CASSLGGGRTQETQYF. In DNA form, the CDR3 reads TGTGCCAGCAGCTTGGGAGGAGGACGGACGCAAGAGACCCAGTACTTC.

The J gene is TRBJ2-5, the V gene TRBV9; tentative D call: TRBD2 (6 bases). Germline lookup yields CDR1 SGDLS and CDR2 YYNGEE. The CDR3 length is 12 residues. With 2 bases removed from V and 6 bases from J, the gap between germline ends came to 8 bases. The CDR3 region has the DNA TGTGCCAGCAGCGTGGGGGGAAAGACCCAGTACTTC. Its protein is CASSVGGKTQYF.

The CDR3 nucleotides read TGTGCCATAAGCACGGGACTCAACACCGGGGAGCTGTTTTTT. Protein sequence: CAISTGLNTGELFF. The J gene is TRBJ2-2, the V gene TRBV10-3; perhaps TRBD2 as D (6 bases). CDR3 size: 14 residues. Germline CDR1 is ENHRY and CDR2 is SYGVKD. V shed 9 bases and J shed 2 bases, with 13 bases lying between them.

The chain joins TRBV7-8 to TRBJ1-1, with D perhaps TRBD1 (5 bases). Germline CDR1 SGHVS, CDR2 FQNEAQ. With 3 bases removed from V and 1 base from J, the gap between germline ends came to 15 bases. CDR3 length: 16 amino acids. The CDR3 DNA follows: TGTGCCAGCAGCTTGCGGGGGGGGAGGACGAACACTGAAGCTTTCTTT. It yields the protein CASSLRGGRTNTEAFF.

The rearrangement joins TRBV7-8 to TRBJ1-1; D not certain. CDR3 size: 12 residues. The germline V and J ends were trimmed by 5 bases and 8 bases, with 12 bases remaining between them. Germline V gives CDR1 SGHVS, CDR2 FQNEAQ. Here the CDR3 DNA reads TGTGCCAGCAGCGAATACGGGAGGGAAGCTTTCTTT. Residues: CASSEYGREAFF.

CDR3 sequence reads: CASSSGDNYGYTF. The DNA for the CDR3 is TGTGCCAGCAGTTCTGGTGATAACTATGGCTACACCTTC. The chain employs TRBV12-3 or TRBV12-4 and TRBJ1-2; D call uncertain. There are 13 residues in the CDR3. V lost 4 bases to trimming and J lost 1 base, with 7 bases between them.

This CDR3 is CASSSDIGTVNTEAFF. CDR3 in DNA: TGTGCCAGCAGCTCAGACATAGGGACGGTGAACACTGAAGCTTTCTTT. The chain has TRBV7-9 and TRBJ1-1; D is possibly TRBD1 (5 bases). The CDR3 spans 16 residues. V lost 4 bases and J lost 0, with 15 bases in between. Germline-derived CDR1 and CDR2 are SEHNR and FQNEAQ (reference sequence).

The table lists this clonotype with a few counts. The chain uses TRBV6-2 or TRBV6-3 and TRBJ2-1; D is unresolved. CDR3 length equals 13 residues. Trimming removed 7 bases at V and 1 base at J, with 8 bases between. CDR1 is MNHEY, CDR2 SVGEGT, per germline. The CDR3: CASNRFSYNEQFF. CDR3 bases: TGTGCCAGCAATCGCTTTTCCTACAATGAGCAGTTCTTC.